This entry features one TCR beta chain sequence. Its antigen is undetermined. This CDR3 is built from 14 residues. Germline V gene lookup returns CDR1 MNHEY and CDR2 SMNVEV (reference sequence). The entry originates in a study of T cells expressing NK-cell markers. Study observations and caveats: The study found these clonotypes also leading the CD3+CD56-NKG2C+ fraction in several donors.

For each CDR3 protein, TCRdb gives one entry from its re-call of the 5' RACE reads, without DNA. There are over 350,000 distinct CDR3 sequences in the sample, with about 10% held by the top ten. The receptor's source is a woman in her forties or fifties in good health. The V gene is TRBV27, the J gene TRBJ2-3; the D gene TCRdb calls, TRBD1, cannot be checked with no DNA. Sequenced: blood T cells: a sorted CD56 or NKG2C T cell subset, CD4+ or CD8+ T cells, or bulk PBMC T cells (not recorded which). The CDR3 sequence is CASSSQVDTDTQYF.